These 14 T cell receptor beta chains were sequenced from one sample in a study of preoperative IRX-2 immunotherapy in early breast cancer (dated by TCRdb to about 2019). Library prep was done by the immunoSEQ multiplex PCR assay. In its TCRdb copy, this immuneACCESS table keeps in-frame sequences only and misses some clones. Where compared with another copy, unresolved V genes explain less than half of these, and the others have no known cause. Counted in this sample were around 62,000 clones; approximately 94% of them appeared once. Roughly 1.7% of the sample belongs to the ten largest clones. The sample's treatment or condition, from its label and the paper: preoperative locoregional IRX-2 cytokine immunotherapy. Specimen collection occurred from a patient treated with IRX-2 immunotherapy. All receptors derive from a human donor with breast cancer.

CDR3 sequence reads: CASSLGQGNGYTF. In DNA, the CDR3 is TGCGCCAGCAGCTTGGGCCAGGGGAACGGCTACACCTTC. This chain joins TRBV5-1 and TRBJ1-2, with D tentatively TRBD1 (6 bases). V was pared by 0 bases and J by 8 bases, with 11 bases between. CDR3 size: 13 residues. Germline V lookup: CDR1 SGHRS, CDR2 YFSETQ.

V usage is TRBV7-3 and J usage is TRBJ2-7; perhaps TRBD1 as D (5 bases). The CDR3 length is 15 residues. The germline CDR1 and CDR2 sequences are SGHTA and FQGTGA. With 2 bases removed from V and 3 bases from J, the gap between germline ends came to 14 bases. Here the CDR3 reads CASSLGHQQIYEQYF. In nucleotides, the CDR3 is TGTGCCAGCAGCTTAGGACATCAGCAGATCTACGAGCAGTACTTC. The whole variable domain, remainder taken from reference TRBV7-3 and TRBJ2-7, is GAGVSQTPSNKVTEKGKYVELRCDPISGHTALYWYRQSLGQGPEFLIYFQGTGAADDSGLPNDRFFAVRPEGSVSTLKIQRTERGDSAVYLCASSLGHQQIYEQYFGPGTRLTVT.

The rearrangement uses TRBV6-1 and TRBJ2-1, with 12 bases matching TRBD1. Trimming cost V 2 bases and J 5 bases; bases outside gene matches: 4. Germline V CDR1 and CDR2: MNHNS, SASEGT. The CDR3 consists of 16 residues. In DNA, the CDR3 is TGTGCCAGCAGTGAAACATGGGACAGGGGGCACAATGAGCAGTTCTTC. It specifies CASSETWDRGHNEQFF.

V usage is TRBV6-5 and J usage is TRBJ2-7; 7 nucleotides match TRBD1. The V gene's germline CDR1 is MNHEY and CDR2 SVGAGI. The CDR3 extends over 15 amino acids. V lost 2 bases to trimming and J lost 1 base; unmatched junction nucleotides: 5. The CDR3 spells CASSYGTVPSYEQYF. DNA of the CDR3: TGTGCCAGCAGTTACGGGACAGTTCCTTCCTACGAGCAGTACTTC.

CDR3 nucleotides: TGCAGCGTTGTTAGGCAGGGGGGGTATGGCTACACCTTC. Encoded protein: CSVVRQGGYGYTF. V and J are TRBV29-1 and TRBJ1-2, with TRBD1 matching 7 bases. CDR3 size: 13 residues. CDR1 and CDR2 (germline): SQVTM, ANQGSEA. The ends lost 4 bases at V and 5 bases at J; junction bases unmatched: 7.

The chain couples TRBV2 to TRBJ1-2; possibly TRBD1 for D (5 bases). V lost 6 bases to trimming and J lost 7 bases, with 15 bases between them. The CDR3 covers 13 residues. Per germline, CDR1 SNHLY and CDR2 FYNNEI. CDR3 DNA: TGTGCCAGCAGAGCGGAGGGGCATATTGGCTACACCTTC. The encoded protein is CASRAEGHIGYTF.

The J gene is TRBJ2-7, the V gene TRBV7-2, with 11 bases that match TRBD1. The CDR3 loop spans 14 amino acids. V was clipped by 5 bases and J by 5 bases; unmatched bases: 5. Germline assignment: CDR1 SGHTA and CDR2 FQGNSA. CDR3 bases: TGTGCCAGCAGCCCAGGGGGACAGGGGGACGAGCAGTACTTC. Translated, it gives CASSPGGQGDEQYF.

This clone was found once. Written as DNA, the CDR3 is TGTGCCACTGATATCCCGGGACAGATGCCTGACGAGCAGTACTTC. Protein sequence: CATDIPGQMPDEQYF. This rearrangement joins TRBV6-1 to TRBJ2-7, with TRBD1 identical over 7 bases. CDR3 size: 15 residues. Germline CDR1 is MNHNS and CDR2 is SASEGT. V gave up 10 bases and J gave up 5 bases; unmatched junction bases: 17.

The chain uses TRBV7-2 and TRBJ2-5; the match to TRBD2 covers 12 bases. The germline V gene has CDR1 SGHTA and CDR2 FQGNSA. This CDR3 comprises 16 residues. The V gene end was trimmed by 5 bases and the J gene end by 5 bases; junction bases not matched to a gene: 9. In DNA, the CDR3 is TGTGCCAGCAGCCGTAGGGTTACTAGCGGGGGGGAGACCCAGTACTTC. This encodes CASSRRVTSGGETQYF.

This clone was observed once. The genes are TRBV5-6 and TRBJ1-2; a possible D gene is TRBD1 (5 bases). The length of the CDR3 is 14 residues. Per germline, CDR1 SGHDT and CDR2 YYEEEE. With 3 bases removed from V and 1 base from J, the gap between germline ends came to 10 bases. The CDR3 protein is CASSSVRVNYGYTF. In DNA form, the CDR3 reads TGTGCCAGCAGCTCCGTCAGGGTTAACTATGGCTACACCTTC.

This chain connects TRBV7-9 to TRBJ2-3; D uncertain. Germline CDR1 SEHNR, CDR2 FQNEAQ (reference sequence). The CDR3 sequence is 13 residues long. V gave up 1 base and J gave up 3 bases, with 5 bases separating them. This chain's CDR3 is CASSLGATDTQYF. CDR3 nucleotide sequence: TGTGCCAGCAGCTTAGGGGCTACAGATACGCAGTATTTT.

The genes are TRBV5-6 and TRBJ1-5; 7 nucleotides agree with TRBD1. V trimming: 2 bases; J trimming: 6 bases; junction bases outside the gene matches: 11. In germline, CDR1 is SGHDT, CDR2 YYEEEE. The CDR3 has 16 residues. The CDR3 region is CASSLRDRAAGQPQHF. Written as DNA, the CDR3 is TGTGCCAGCAGCTTACGAGACAGGGCGGCCGGTCAGCCCCAGCATTTT.

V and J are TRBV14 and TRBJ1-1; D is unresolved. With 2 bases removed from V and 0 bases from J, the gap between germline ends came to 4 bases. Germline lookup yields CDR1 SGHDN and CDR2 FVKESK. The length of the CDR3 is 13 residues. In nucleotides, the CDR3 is TGTGCCAGCAGCCAACACTTGAACACTGAAGCTTTCTTT. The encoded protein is CASSQHLNTEAFF.

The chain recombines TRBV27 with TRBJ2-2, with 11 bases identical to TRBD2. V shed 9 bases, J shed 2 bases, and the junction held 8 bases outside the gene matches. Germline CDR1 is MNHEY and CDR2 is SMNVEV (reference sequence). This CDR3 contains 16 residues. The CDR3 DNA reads TGTGCCAGGAGAGGGCTAGCGGGGGGAAACACCGGGGAGCTGTTTTTT. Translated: CARRGLAGGNTGELFF.